What follows are 30 T cell receptor beta chains derived from one specimen sequenced in a study of CD8+CD57+ T cells in acquired aplastic anemia (dated by TCRdb to 2017 to 2018). The reads were generated on an Illumina HiSeq 2000. TCR beta VDJ combination and CDR3 sequence profiling used genomic DNA as the template. TCRdb redid the processing of the public reads, applying fastp at Q25 and MiXCR, and retained in-frame beta chains. Rows with a matching CDR3 protein are joined into one entry that keeps the most common DNA and genes. For this sample the table gives 250,000 to 350,000 distinct CDR3 sequences, of which around three fifths were detected only once. The ten most abundant clones make up 6.5% to 10% of the sample. Sequenced material: sorted CD4+, CD8+, or CD8+CD57+ T cells (not recorded which) from PBMCs. The receptors here all came from a human donor with severe aplastic anemia or a healthy control (not recorded which).

This chain connects TRBV19 to TRBJ1-5, with a possible D match to TRBD1 (5 bases). The V end was cut by 6 bases, the J end by 4 bases, with 16 bases between. The CDR3 length is 15 residues. In germline, CDR1 is LNHDA, CDR2 SQIVND (reference sequence). The CDR3 DNA reads TGTGCCAGTAGCAGATTGGGGCAGCCAAATCAGCCCCAGCATTTT. Residues: CASSRLGQPNQPQHF.

This chain uses TRBV7-3 with TRBJ2-5, with 11 bases lining up with TRBD2. There are 17 residues in the CDR3. The V segment lost 7 bases and the J segment 4 bases; nucleotides outside the gene matches: 14. The germline CDR1 and CDR2 sequences are SGHTA and FQGTGA. CDR3 coding DNA: TGTGCCAGCATCCAATATAAACTAGCGGGGGAAGGAGAGACCCAGTACTTC. Amino acids: CASIQYKLAGEGETQYF.

The chain uses TRBV12-3 or TRBV12-4 and TRBJ1-5, with TRBD1 identical over 7 bases. This CDR3 region has 15 residues. Trimming at V came to 2 bases and at J to 2 bases, leaving 3 bases not matched to a gene. The CDR3 DNA follows: TGTGCCAGCAGTTTACAGGGGGTGGGCAATCAGCCCCAGCATTTT. The encoded protein is CASSLQGVGNQPQHF.

This chain uses TRBV30 with TRBJ1-2, with TRBD1 as a possible D gene (5 bases). Per the germline V gene, CDR1 is GTSNPN and CDR2 is SVGIG (reference sequence). Trimming cost V 8 bases and J 9 bases, with 16 bases left between them. This CDR3 region has 11 residues. In nucleotides, the CDR3 is TGTGCCCGTTATCTCCAGGGCCGCTACACCTTC. Residues: CARYLQGRYTF.

J is TRBJ1-5 and V is TRBV7-2, with D maybe TRBD1 (5 bases). Germline CDR1 and CDR2: SGHTA and FQGNSA. V shed 8 bases and J shed 1 base, with 24 bases lying between them. CDR3 length: 18 residues. The DNA of the CDR3 is TGTGCCAGCTTTCTAGCGGGGGGAACCGGGGGGAGCAATCAGCCCCAGCATTTT. Protein: CASFLAGGTGGSNQPQHF. Based on the CDR3 plus reference TRBV7-2 and TRBJ1-5, the full variable domain is GAGVSQSPSNKVTEKGKDVELRCDPISGHTALYWYRQSLGQGLEFLIYFQGNSAPDKSGLPSDRFSAERTGGSVSTLTIQRTQQEDSAVYLCASFLAGGTGGSNQPQHFGDGTRLSIL.

DNA of the CDR3: TGCAGTGCTAGTAATAGCGGTGGGACCTACGAGCAGTACTTC. Amino acid sequence: CSASNSGGTYEQYF. The V and J genes are TRBV20-1 and TRBJ2-7, with a tentative D call TRBD2 (6 bases). Germline V gene sequence: CDR1 DFQATT, CDR2 SNEGSKA (reference sequence). Trimming took 3 bases from V and 2 from J, leaving 14 bases between them. CDR3 length equals 14 residues.

The chain joins TRBV7-3 to TRBJ2-2; D is uncertain. Germline values: CDR1 SGHTA, CDR2 FQGTGA. Trimming removed 5 bases at V and 6 bases at J, with 10 bases between. The CDR3 runs to 13 residues. CDR3 nucleotides: TGTGCCAGCAGCCCAAACCTGGCCGGGGAGCTGTTTTTT. Encoded protein: CASSPNLAGELFF.

There are a few counts of this clonotype. This sequence joins TRBV28 and TRBJ2-2; D unresolved. There are 14 residues in the CDR3. Germline values: CDR1 MDHEN, CDR2 SYDVKM. Trimming left V 3 bases short and J 3 bases short, with 8 bases between. The CDR3: CASSLRHYTGELFF. In nucleotides, the CDR3 is TGTGCCAGCAGTTTGAGACACTACACCGGGGAGCTGTTTTTT.

This chain connects TRBV11-3 to TRBJ2-7; D unclear. V was clipped by 2 bases and J by 7 bases, with 18 bases between them. The CDR3 length is 15 residues. Germline assignment: CDR1 SGHNT and CDR2 YENEEA. Here the CDR3 DNA reads TGTGCCAGCAGCTTAACCCCCATCGGGTACAATGAGCAGTACTTC. Encoded protein: CASSLTPIGYNEQYF.

This chain connects TRBV5-1 to TRBJ1-1; TRBD1 matches 8 bases. J lost 7 bases, V lost 4 bases, and 9 bases had no gene match. CDR1 and CDR2 from the germline V gene are SGHRS and YFSETQ. The CDR3 sequence is 14 residues long. The CDR3 protein is CASSLTGTGVEAFF. The CDR3 DNA is TGCGCCAGCAGCCTAACCGGGACAGGAGTTGAAGCTTTCTTT.

V usage is TRBV29-1 and J usage is TRBJ1-2, with D unclear. V lost 3 bases and J lost 1, with 12 bases in between. This CDR3 is built from 14 residues. The germline V gene has CDR1 SQVTM and CDR2 ANQGSEA. The CDR3 region has the DNA TGCAGCGTTGATGAGGCAGGAGTTAACTATGGCTACACCTTC. Translation: CSVDEAGVNYGYTF.

The J gene is TRBJ1-5, the V gene TRBV2, with D possibly TRBD1 on 5 matching bases. The CDR3 has 17 residues. The germline gives CDR1 SNHLY, CDR2 FYNNEI. The germline V and J ends were trimmed by 4 bases and 3 bases, with 19 bases remaining between them. As DNA, the CDR3 is TGTGCCAGCAGTGCGGCCGGGACGGTTTTTTTCAATCAGCCCCAGCATTTT. Its protein product is CASSAAGTVFFNQPQHF. Full variable domain (missing parts from reference TRBV2 and TRBJ1-5): EPEVTQTPSHQVTQMGQEVILRCVPISNHLYFYWYRQILGQKVEFLVSFYNNEISEKSEIFDDQFSVERPDGSNFTLKIRSTKLEDSAMYFCASSAAGTVFFNQPQHFGDGTRLSIL.

This clonotype was counted at least ten times. The chain couples TRBV5-1 to TRBJ1-2, with 8 positions matching TRBD1. Trimming removed 3 bases from V and 7 bases from J; junction bases left unmatched: 5. Germline V gives CDR1 SGHRS, CDR2 YFSETQ. The length of the CDR3 is 13 residues. CDR3 amino acids: CASSSQGASGYTF. As DNA, the CDR3 is TGCGCCAGCAGCTCCCAGGGGGCCAGTGGCTACACCTTC.

CDR3 DNA: TGTGCCAGCAGCGTAGAAGGGGGCTATCCTGGCACTGAAGCTTTCTTT. As protein: CASSVEGGYPGTEAFF. This sequence joins TRBV9 and TRBJ1-1; 7 bases agree with TRBD1. The V and J ends lost 0 bases and 4 bases, in that order; junction bases with no gene match: 9. Germline V lookup: CDR1 SGDLS, CDR2 YYNGEE. This CDR3 has 16 residues.

The chain joins TRBV6-6 to TRBJ2-5, with 9 bases lining up with TRBD2. The CDR3 covers 14 residues. The J segment lost 4 bases and the V segment lost 11 bases, leaving 11 bases of the junction unmatched. Germline values: CDR1 MNHNY, CDR2 SVGAGI (reference sequence). The CDR3 nucleotides read TGTGCCCATAAGGCGGGGGGGCCGGTAGAGACCCAGTACTTC. It is translated as CAHKAGGPVETQYF.

This clonotype has just a few counts. The genes are TRBV7-9 and TRBJ2-7; D possibly corresponds to TRBD1 (6 bases). Trimming removed 0 bases from V and 2 bases from J, with 8 bases in between. This CDR3 has 14 amino acids. Germline V gene data show CDR1 as SEHNR and CDR2 as FQNEAQ (reference sequence). In DNA form, the CDR3 reads TGTGCCAGCAGCTTAGCAGGGGGTGCCTACGAGCAGTACTTC. It codes for CASSLAGGAYEQYF.

In this sample, this clonotype turned up many times. This chain uses TRBV7-6 with TRBJ2-2, with no clear D. CDR3 size: 13 residues. V was pared by 2 bases and J by 5 bases, with 6 bases between. CDR1 is SGHVS and CDR2 is FNYEAQ in the germline V gene. The CDR3 here is CASSLIPTGELFF. The CDR3 DNA sequence: TGTGCCAGCAGCTTAATACCAACCGGGGAGCTGTTTTTT.

The sample holds many counts of this clonotype. The rearrangement links TRBV2 to TRBJ1-5; 10 nucleotides agree with TRBD1. V trimming: 5 bases; J trimming: 3 bases; junction bases outside the gene matches: 7. This CDR3 has 16 amino acids. The germline CDR1 and CDR2 sequences are SNHLY and FYNNEI. DNA of the CDR3: TGTGCCAGCAGTCCGACAGGGGGCTTTATCAATCAGCCCCAGCATTTT. As protein: CASSPTGGFINQPQHF.

This clonotype showed up many times. The chain couples TRBV29-1 to TRBJ2-5; D is possibly TRBD2 (5 bases). Germline CDR1 is SQVTM and CDR2 is ANQGSEA. The CDR3 extends over 14 amino acids. Trimming cost V 7 bases and J 5 bases, with 20 bases left between them. CDR3 protein: CSAEAGLERETQYF. The CDR3 DNA reads as TGCAGCGCGGAGGCTGGACTGGAAAGGGAGACCCAGTACTTC.

The rearrangement links TRBV2 to TRBJ2-1; no definite D call. CDR1 and CDR2 from the germline V gene are SNHLY and FYNNEI. This CDR3 spans 14 amino acids. Trimming left V 7 bases short and J 5 bases short, with 15 bases between. In DNA, the CDR3 is TGTGCCAGCATTCACCCGTCTAGGAACAATGAGCAGTTCTTC. Translated: CASIHPSRNNEQFF.

This clonotype has a count of ten or more. The chain is built from TRBV20-1 and TRBJ1-5; D is perhaps TRBD1 (6 bases). The CDR3 is 17 residues long. Looked up from germline, CDR1 is DFQATT and CDR2 is SNEGSKA (reference sequence). Trimming shortened V by 0 bases and J by 0 bases, and 15 bases separated the two germline ends. The CDR3 spells CSARDIGQQISNQPQHF. The CDR3 DNA sequence: TGCAGTGCTAGAGATATTGGACAGCAGATTAGCAATCAGCCCCAGCATTTT.

CDR3: CASSSGREQYF. CDR3 in DNA: TGTGCCAGCAGCTCCGGTCGAGAGCAGTACTTC. This chain connects TRBV7-8 to TRBJ2-7; no firm D call. Germline lookup yields CDR1 SGHVS and CDR2 FQNEAQ. The V and J ends lost 4 bases and 7 bases respectively, with 8 bases between them. This CDR3 region has 11 residues.

The chain links TRBV4-1 to TRBJ2-7; 7 bases align to TRBD1. CDR1 is MGHRA, CDR2 YSYEKL, per germline. V was pared by 3 bases and J by 5 bases, with 4 bases of the junction left unmatched. This CDR3 is built from 13 residues. The CDR3 protein is CASSQGTANEQYF. The CDR3 nucleotides are TGCGCCAGCAGCCAGGGGACAGCCAACGAGCAGTACTTC.

This clonotype was observed many times. V and J are TRBV6-1 and TRBJ1-4; TRBD1 is a possible D gene (5 bases). The ends were cut back, 8 bases at V and 5 bases at J, with 12 bases in the middle. This CDR3 spans 13 amino acids. Germline V gives CDR1 MNHNS, CDR2 SASEGT. The CDR3 bases are TGTGCCAGCCTCTATTGGGGCAATGAAAAACTGTTTTTT. Amino acids: CASLYWGNEKLFF.

This clonotype was counted at least ten times. This chain uses TRBV30 with TRBJ2-7, with D perhaps TRBD2 (5 bases). Trimming pared 0 bases from V and 2 bases from J, leaving 17 bases between. Germline V CDR1 and CDR2: GTSNPN, SVGIG (reference sequence). The CDR3 has 16 residues. The chain's CDR3 is CAWSVGIEGLTYEQYF. CDR3 sequence (DNA): TGTGCCTGGAGTGTCGGAATAGAGGGCCTTACCTACGAGCAGTACTTC.

This chain uses TRBV19 with TRBJ1-5; D unresolved. The V end lost 7 bases, the J end lost 3 bases, and 7 bases lay between the germline ends. The CDR3 covers 12 residues. The germline V gene has CDR1 LNHDA and CDR2 SQIVND (reference sequence). CDR3 loop: CASKGYNQPQHF. The CDR3 coding sequence is TGTGCCAGTAAAGGTTACAATCAGCCCCAGCATTTT.

The chain links TRBV15 to TRBJ2-3, with a tentative D call TRBD2 (7 bases). V lost 4 bases and J lost 4, with 15 bases in between. Germline CDR1 and CDR2: LNHNV and YYDKDF (reference sequence). This CDR3 has 15 amino acids. In nucleotides, the CDR3 is TGTGCCACCAGCAAGGACGGGGGGCTGGCAGATACGCAGTATTTT. Encoded protein: CATSKDGGLADTQYF.

This clonotype has only a few counts. The rearrangement joins TRBV19 to TRBJ2-3, with D tentatively TRBD2 (5 bases). V gave up 7 bases and J gave up 3 bases, with 14 bases separating them. CDR3 length: 14 amino acids. The germline CDR1 and CDR2 sequences are LNHDA and SQIVND (reference sequence). The CDR3 DNA follows: TGTGCCAGTAACCCTGGGAGTACTACAGATACGCAGTATTTT. Protein sequence: CASNPGSTTDTQYF.

The chain links TRBV7-7 to TRBJ2-1; 13 bases map to TRBD2. The CDR3 length is 15 residues. In germline, CDR1 is SSHAT, CDR2 FNYEAQ (reference sequence). Losses at the gene ends were 5 bases for V and 8 bases for J; bases not matched to a gene: 6. The CDR3 is CASSKLAGGQHEQFF. DNA for the CDR3: TGTGCCAGCAGCAAACTAGCGGGGGGGCAGCATGAGCAGTTCTTC.

The chain joins TRBV20-1 to TRBJ1-6; no firm D call. The CDR3 is made up of 17 amino acids. Germline CDR1 DFQATT, CDR2 SNEGSKA (reference sequence). V lost 0 bases, J lost 0 bases, and 12 bases lay in between. The CDR3 loop reads CSARDRGVGSYNSPLHF. The CDR3 region has the DNA TGCAGTGCTAGAGATCGGGGAGTAGGCTCCTATAATTCACCCCTCCACTTT.